This T cell receptor beta chain appears in the sequencing data of a study of chronic HIV infection and antiretroviral therapy. Only a few counts were recorded for this clonotype. The CDR3 runs 20 residues. Looked up from germline, CDR1 is MRHNA and CDR2 is SNTAGT. V shed 8 bases, J shed 0 bases, and the junction held 17 bases outside the gene matches. TCRdb reanalysed the 5' RACE reads using MiXCR and keeps one entry per CDR3 protein. The sample holds approximately 47,000 distinct CDR3 sequences, under 20% seen once. The sequencing sample was made of peripheral blood. The V call is TRBV6-4, the J call TRBJ2-6, with 9 bases that match TRBD1. The sequence was obtained from an adult who had HIV and had not received antiretroviral therapy, or was an uninfected healthy control (not recorded which). Here the CDR3 reads CASSAPPPRDRDSGANVLTF. The DNA of the CDR3 is TGTGCCAGCTCCGCTCCGCCGCCCCGGGACAGGGACTCTGGGGCCAACGTCCTGACTTTC.